These 16 T cell receptor beta chains share one sample of origin, sequenced in a study of T cell repertoires in cytomegalovirus infection. Each CDR3 protein gets one entry after TCRdb re-called the reads with MiXCR. Of around 550,000 distinct CDR3 sequences listed, about 30% are singletons. Specimen: PBMCs. The source is a human donor in good health (CMV status not recorded). Some clones in this sample may be carry-over from other donors' samples.

The sample holds a few counts of this clonotype. The V and J genes are TRBV5-1 and TRBJ2-7; maybe TRBD1 (5 bases). This CDR3 is 15 amino acids long. Trimming pared 0 bases from V and 3 bases from J, leaving 13 bases between. CDR1 SGHRS and CDR2 YFSETQ come from the germline V gene. CDR3 residues: CASSLAQGLLYEQYF. DNA of the CDR3: TGCGCCAGCAGCTTGGCTCAGGGTTTACTCTACGAGCAGTACTTC. The entire variable domain, with the rest obtained from reference TRBV5-1 and TRBJ2-7, is as follows: KAGVTQTPRYLIKTRGQQVTLSCSPISGHRSVSWYQQTPGQGLQFLFEYFSETQRNKGNFPGRFSGRQFSNSRSEMNVSTLELGDSALYLCASSLAQGLLYEQYFGPGTRLTVT.

The chain is built from TRBV6-2 or TRBV6-3 and TRBJ1-5, with no clear D. The CDR3 is 15 residues long. V was trimmed by 5 bases and J by 4 bases, leaving 15 bases between them. Germline V gene lookup returns CDR1 MNHEY and CDR2 SVGEGT. The CDR3 sequence: CASSHTGRMNQPQHF. The DNA for the CDR3 is TGTGCCAGCAGTCACACCGGGAGAATGAATCAGCCCCAGCATTTT.

This clonotype was seen only a few times. This chain joins TRBV27 and TRBJ2-3; 13 positions agree with TRBD2. Germline assignment: CDR1 MNHEY and CDR2 SMNVEV (reference sequence). This CDR3 comprises 18 residues. J gave up 3 bases and V 5 bases, and 11 bases lay outside the gene matches. This chain's CDR3 is CASSLRLAGGVGTDTQYF. CDR3 nucleotides: TGTGCCAGCAGTCTGAGACTAGCGGGAGGCGTAGGGACAGATACGCAGTATTTT.

At least ten counts were recorded for this clonotype. J is TRBJ2-7 and V is TRBV7-6, with D possibly being TRBD2 (5 bases). CDR1 is SGHVS, CDR2 FNYEAQ, per germline. Between the trimmed V and J ends, which lost 4 bases and 4 bases, there was a span of 11 bases. The CDR3 is 13 residues long. The CDR3, as DNA: TGTGCCAGCAGCTCAGGACTCGGATACGAGCAGTACTTC. This translates into CASSSGLGYEQYF.

Only a few counts were recorded for this clonotype. The rearrangement links TRBV6-5 to TRBJ1-1; D is uncertain. CDR1 is MNHEY, CDR2 SVGAGI, per germline. V was cut by 0 bases and J by 1 base, with 3 bases left in between. There are 13 residues in the CDR3. The CDR3 region has the DNA TGTGCCAGCAGTTACTCTCAGAACACTGAAGCTTTCTTT. Residues: CASSYSQNTEAFF.

This clonotype was counted a few times. The chain carries TRBV28 and TRBJ1-2; D might be TRBD1 (5 bases). The CDR3 totals 13 residues. Trimming took 6 bases from V and 8 from J, leaving 16 bases between them. Per the germline V gene, CDR1 is MDHEN and CDR2 is SYDVKM. The CDR3 DNA sequence: TGTGCCAGCAGCCCAGGGACTTGGGGGGGCTACACCTTC. Its protein product is CASSPGTWGGYTF.

This clonotype was detected many times. The chain joins TRBV7-8 to TRBJ2-2; 9 bases fit TRBD2. CDR1 is SGHVS, CDR2 FQNEAQ, per germline. The V gene end was trimmed by 10 bases and the J gene end by 3 bases; junction bases not matched to a gene: 9. This CDR3 contains 15 residues. The CDR3 spells CATALLAGYTGELFF. CDR3 sequence (DNA): TGTGCCACGGCCCTTCTAGCGGGATACACCGGGGAGCTGTTTTTT.

This clonotype was seen a handful of times. The rearrangement joins TRBV7-6 to TRBJ2-1; no clear D. Germline CDR1 reads SGHVS; CDR2 reads FNYEAQ. Trimming shortened V by 8 bases and J by 0 bases, and 5 bases separated the two germline ends. This CDR3 contains 12 residues. This CDR3 is CASESSYNEQFF. CDR3 coding DNA: TGTGCCAGCGAGAGCTCCTACAATGAGCAGTTCTTC.

This clonotype has only a few counts. This chain links TRBV19 with TRBJ1-5; no reliable D call. With 10 bases removed from V and 2 bases from J, the gap between germline ends came to 6 bases. The CDR3 is 11 residues long. CDR1 LNHDA and CDR2 SQIVND come from the germline V gene (reference sequence). The CDR3 sequence: CATVGNQPQHF. The CDR3 coding sequence is TGTGCCACAGTGGGCAATCAGCCCCAGCATTTT.

This chain joins TRBV7-2 and TRBJ2-1; D is uncertain. CDR3 length equals 13 residues. CDR1 is SGHTA, CDR2 FQGNSA, per germline. V dropped 5 bases and J dropped 6 bases, with 11 bases sitting between them. CDR3 coding DNA: TGTGCCAGCAGCGGGAACCAGATCAATGAGCAGTTCTTC. Translation gives CASSGNQINEQFF.

This clonotype has a handful of counts. The V call is TRBV5-5, the J call TRBJ2-7; 13 bases are a match to TRBD2. Germline V gives CDR1 SGHKS, CDR2 YYEKEE (reference sequence). The CDR3 has 16 residues. V lost 4 bases, J lost 5 bases, and 9 bases stayed unmatched. The DNA for the CDR3 is TGTGCCAGCAGCCGAAGACTAGCGGGAGGTATGGACGAGCAGTACTTC. Its translation is CASSRRLAGGMDEQYF.

This clonotype was seen a few times. The chain combines TRBV6-1 with TRBJ2-7; no definite D call. Germline V CDR1 and CDR2: MNHNS, SASEGT. The CDR3 sequence is 12 residues long. V was trimmed by 5 bases and J by 6 bases, leaving 11 bases between them. The CDR3 nucleotides read TGTGCCAGCAGTACGTATCCTACCGAGCAGTACGTC. Its translation: CASSTYPTEQYV.

The rearrangement joins TRBV20-1 to TRBJ2-1, with TRBD2 matching over 9 bases. Looked up from germline, CDR1 is DFQATT and CDR2 is SNEGSKA (reference sequence). The J segment lost 8 bases and the V segment lost 5 bases, leaving 13 bases of the junction unmatched. This CDR3 comprises 15 residues. CDR3 nucleotides: TGCAGTGCTTTCCCCCCGGGACTAGCTCTCGATGAGCAGTTCTTC. Protein sequence: CSAFPPGLALDEQFF.

This clonotype has ten or more counts. For the CDR3, the DNA is TGTGCCAGCAGCTTAGGGTTATTGGCAGTCGGAGCTTTCTTT. This encodes CASSLGLLAVGAFF. The V call is TRBV7-2, the J call TRBJ1-1; D not resolved. Trimming stripped 1 base from V and 10 bases from J, with 16 bases between. Germline V CDR1 and CDR2: SGHTA, FQGNSA. This CDR3 comprises 14 residues.

The rearrangement links TRBV7-9 to TRBJ2-5; 11 nucleotides match TRBD2. The CDR3 contains 17 residues. J lost 5 bases, V lost 6 bases, and 14 bases had no gene match. Germline V gene lookup returns CDR1 SEHNR and CDR2 FQNEAQ (reference sequence). The CDR3 DNA sequence: TGTGCCAGCAGAGAAAGTCGTAGCGGGAGGGGAGAGGAGACCCAGTACTTC. It translates to CASRESRSGRGEETQYF.

This chain joins TRBV12-3 or TRBV12-4 and TRBJ1-2; 7 bases align to TRBD1. This CDR3 contains 15 residues. Losses at the gene ends were 6 bases for V and 5 bases for J; bases not matched to a gene: 12. In DNA, the CDR3 is TGTGCCAGCAGACAAACAGGGGTTTCGAGGTATGGCTACACCTTC. The encoded protein is CASRQTGVSRYGYTF.